Here is one T cell receptor (beta chain) with its context. The target antigen is unknown. Genomic DNA of each subset was evenly split across several immunoSEQ plates. Some clones are missing from TCRdb's copy, which holds only in-frame ones; the method was immunoSEQ multiplex PCR. Found here are approximately 2,000,000 clones, just under 95% of them singletons; the top ten hold 0.37%. V dropped 4 bases and J dropped 5; count of bases not matched to a gene: 5. Germline values: CDR1 MNHNY, CDR2 SVGAGI (reference sequence). The CDR3 length is 15 residues. This entry is derived from a study of shared clonotypes between healthy human individuals. Study-level findings and limits: Shared clonotypes: approximately 5% naive CD4, approximately 3.4% naive CD8, less than 2.5% memory CD4, about 0.41% memory CD8. Expectations were that clonotype sharing among donors would be affected by sequencing depth.

The rearrangement uses TRBV6-6 and TRBJ2-7, with 13 bases fitting TRBD2. The sample taken for sequencing was naive CD4+ T cells from PBMCs. Subset specified: CD45RA+ positively selected. The sequence came from a man aged 18 to 29 in good health. Some clones in this sample may be carry-over from other donors' samples. Here the CDR3 DNA reads TGTGCCAGCAGTTCTCGGACTAGCGGGAGCGACGAGCAGTACTTC. Translating gives CASSSRTSGSDEQYF.